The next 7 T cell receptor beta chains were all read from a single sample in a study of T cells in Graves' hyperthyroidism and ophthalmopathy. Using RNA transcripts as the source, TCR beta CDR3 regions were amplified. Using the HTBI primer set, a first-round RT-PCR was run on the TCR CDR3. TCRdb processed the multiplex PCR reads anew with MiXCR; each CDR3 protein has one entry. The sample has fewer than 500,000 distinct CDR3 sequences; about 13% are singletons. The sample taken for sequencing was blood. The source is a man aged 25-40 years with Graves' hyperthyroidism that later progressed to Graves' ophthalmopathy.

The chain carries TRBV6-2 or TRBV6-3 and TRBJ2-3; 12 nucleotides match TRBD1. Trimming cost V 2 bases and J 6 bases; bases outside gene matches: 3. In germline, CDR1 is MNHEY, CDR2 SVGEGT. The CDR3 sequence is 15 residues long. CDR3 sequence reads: CASSYGTGGMDTQYF. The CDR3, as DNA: TGTGCCAGCAGTTACGGGACAGGGGGCATGGATACGCAGTATTTT.

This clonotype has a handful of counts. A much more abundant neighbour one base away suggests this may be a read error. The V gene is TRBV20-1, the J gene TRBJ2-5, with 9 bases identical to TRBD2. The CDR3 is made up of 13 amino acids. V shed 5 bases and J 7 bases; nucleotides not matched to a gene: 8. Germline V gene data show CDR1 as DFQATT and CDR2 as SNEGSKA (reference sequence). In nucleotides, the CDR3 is TGCAGTGCTCCGGGTAGCGGGGGAGGGACCCAGTACTTC. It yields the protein CSAPGSGGGTQYF.

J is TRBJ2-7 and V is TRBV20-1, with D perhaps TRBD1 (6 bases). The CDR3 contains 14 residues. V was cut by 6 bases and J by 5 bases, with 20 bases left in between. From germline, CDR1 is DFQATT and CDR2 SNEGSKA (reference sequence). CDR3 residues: CSAPPENGGHEQYF. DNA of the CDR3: TGCAGTGCCCCCCCAGAGAATGGGGGCCACGAGCAGTACTTC.

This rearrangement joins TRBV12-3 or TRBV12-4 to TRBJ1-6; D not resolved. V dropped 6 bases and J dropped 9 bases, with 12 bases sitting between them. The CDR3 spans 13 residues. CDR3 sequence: CASRDGSRSPLHF. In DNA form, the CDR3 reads TGTGCCAGCAGGGACGGTTCCCGTTCACCCCTCCACTTT.

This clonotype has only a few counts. In DNA, the CDR3 is TGTGCCAGCAGTTACTCGAGCAGTTATTATGGCTACACCTTC. This encodes CASSYSSSYYGYTF. The chain combines TRBV6-5 with TRBJ1-2; D call uncertain. With 0 bases removed from V and 5 bases from J, the gap between germline ends came to 10 bases. The CDR3 runs 14 residues. Germline V lookup: CDR1 MNHEY, CDR2 SVGAGI.

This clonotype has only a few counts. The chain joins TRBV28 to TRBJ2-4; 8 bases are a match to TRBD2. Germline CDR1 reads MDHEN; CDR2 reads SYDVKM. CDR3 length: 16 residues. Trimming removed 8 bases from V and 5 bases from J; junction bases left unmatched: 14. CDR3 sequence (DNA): TGTGCCAGCTCAATTCCCCTGAGCGGGGGCGAAAACATTCAGTACTTC. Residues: CASSIPLSGGENIQYF.

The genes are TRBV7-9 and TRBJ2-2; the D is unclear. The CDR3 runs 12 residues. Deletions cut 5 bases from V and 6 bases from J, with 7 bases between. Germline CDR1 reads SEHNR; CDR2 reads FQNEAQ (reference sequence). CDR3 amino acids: CASSLKAGELFF. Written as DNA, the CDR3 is TGTGCCAGCAGCCTGAAGGCCGGGGAGCTGTTTTTT. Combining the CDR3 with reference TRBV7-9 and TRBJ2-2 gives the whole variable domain DTGVSQNPRHKITKRGQNVTFRCDPISEHNRLYWYRQTLGQGPEFLTYFQNEAQLEKSRLLSDRFSAERPKGSFSTLEIQRTEQGDSAMYLCASSLKAGELFFGEGSRLTVL.